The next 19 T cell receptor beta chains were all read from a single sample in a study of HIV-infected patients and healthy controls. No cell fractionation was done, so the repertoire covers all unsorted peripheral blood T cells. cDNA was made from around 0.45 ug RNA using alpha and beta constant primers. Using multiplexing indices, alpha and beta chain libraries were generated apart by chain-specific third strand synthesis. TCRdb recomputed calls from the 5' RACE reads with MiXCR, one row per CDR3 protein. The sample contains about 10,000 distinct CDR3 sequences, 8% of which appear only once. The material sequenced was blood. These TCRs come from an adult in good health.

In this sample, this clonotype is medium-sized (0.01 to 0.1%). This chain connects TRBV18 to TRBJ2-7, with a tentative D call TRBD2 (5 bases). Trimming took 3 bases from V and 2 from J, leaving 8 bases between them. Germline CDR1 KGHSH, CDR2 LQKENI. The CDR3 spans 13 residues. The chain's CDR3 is CASSPMEAYEQYF. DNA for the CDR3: TGTGCCAGCTCACCTATGGAGGCCTACGAGCAGTACTTC.

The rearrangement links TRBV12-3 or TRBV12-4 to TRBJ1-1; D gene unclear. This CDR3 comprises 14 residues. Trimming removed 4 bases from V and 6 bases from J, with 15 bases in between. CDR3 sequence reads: CASSSNPVDPEAFF. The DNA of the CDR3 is TGTGCCAGCAGTTCCAACCCTGTCGACCCTGAAGCTTTCTTT.

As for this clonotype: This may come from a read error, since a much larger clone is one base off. The CDR3 reads CASSQDSGSGITNEQFF. The DNA for the CDR3 is TGTGCCAGCAGCCAAGATAGTGGGTCGGGGATCACCAATGAGCAGTTCTTC. V is TRBV4-2 and J is TRBJ2-1; a possible D gene is TRBD2 (5 bases). Germline V gives CDR1 LGHNA, CDR2 YNFKEQ. CDR3 size: 17 residues. V lost 0 bases to trimming and J lost 6 bases, with 18 bases between them.

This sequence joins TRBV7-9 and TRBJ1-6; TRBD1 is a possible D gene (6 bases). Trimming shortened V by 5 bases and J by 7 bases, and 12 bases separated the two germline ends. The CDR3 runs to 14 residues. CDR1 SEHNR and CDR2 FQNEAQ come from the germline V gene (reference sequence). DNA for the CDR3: TGTGCCAGCAGCGCCCGGACAGAGAATTCACCCCTCCACTTT. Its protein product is CASSARTENSPLHF. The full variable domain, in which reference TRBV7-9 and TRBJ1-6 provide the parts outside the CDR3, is DTGVSQNPRHKITKRGQNVTFRCDPISEHNRLYWYRQTLGQGPEFLTYFQNEAQLEKSRLLSDRFSAERPKGSFSTLEIQRTEQGDSAMYLCASSARTENSPLHFGNGTRLTVT.

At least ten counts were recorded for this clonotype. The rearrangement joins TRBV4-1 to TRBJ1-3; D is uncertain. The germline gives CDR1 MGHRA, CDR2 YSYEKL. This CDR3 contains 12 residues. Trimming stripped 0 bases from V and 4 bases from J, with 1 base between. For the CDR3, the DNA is TGCGCCAGCAGCCAAGAGGGAAACACCATATATTTT. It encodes CASSQEGNTIYF.

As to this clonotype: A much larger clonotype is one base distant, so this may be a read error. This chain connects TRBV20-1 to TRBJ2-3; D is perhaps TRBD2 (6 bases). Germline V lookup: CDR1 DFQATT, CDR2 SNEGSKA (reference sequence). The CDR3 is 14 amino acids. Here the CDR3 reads CSARGVGGADTQNF. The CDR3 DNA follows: TGCAGTGCTAGAGGAGTGGGGGGTGCAGATACGCAGAATTTT.

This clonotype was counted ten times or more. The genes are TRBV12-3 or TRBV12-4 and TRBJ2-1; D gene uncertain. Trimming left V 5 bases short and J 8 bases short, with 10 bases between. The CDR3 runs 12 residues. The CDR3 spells CASSPLLHEQFF. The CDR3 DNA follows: TGTGCCAGCAGTCCCCTGTTGCATGAGCAGTTCTTC.

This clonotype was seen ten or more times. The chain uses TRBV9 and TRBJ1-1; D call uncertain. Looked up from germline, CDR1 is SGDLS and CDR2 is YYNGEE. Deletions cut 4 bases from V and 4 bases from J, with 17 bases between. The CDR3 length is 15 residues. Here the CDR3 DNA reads TGTGCCAGCAGCCCTACCGTTGGTCCGAGCACTGAAGCTTTCTTT. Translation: CASSPTVGPSTEAFF.

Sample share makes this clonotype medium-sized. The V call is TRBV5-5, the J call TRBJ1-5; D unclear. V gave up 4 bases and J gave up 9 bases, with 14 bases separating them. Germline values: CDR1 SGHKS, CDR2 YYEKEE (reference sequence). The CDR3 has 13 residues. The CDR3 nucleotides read TGTGCCAGCAGCCCTACATCCGGTGGGCCCCAGCATTTT. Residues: CASSPTSGGPQHF.

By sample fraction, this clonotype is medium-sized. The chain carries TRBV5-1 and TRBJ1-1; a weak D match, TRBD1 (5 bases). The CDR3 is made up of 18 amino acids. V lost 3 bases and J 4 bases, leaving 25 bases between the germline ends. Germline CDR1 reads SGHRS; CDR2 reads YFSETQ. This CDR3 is CASSSRRAGRDRATEAFF. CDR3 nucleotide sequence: TGCGCCAGCAGCTCCCGTCGGGCAGGGCGAGACCGGGCCACTGAAGCTTTCTTT.

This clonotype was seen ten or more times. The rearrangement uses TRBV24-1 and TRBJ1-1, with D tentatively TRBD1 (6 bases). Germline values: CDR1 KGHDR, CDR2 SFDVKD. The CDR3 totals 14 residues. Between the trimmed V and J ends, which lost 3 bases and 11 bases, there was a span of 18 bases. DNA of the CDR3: TGTGCCACCAGTGATCAGACAGGCCGGGGTGGTGCTTTCTTT. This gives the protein CATSDQTGRGGAFF.

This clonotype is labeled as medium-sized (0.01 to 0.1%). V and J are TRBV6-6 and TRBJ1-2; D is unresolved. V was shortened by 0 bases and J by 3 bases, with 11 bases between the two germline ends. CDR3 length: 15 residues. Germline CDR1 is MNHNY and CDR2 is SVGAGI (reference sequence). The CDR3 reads CASSYSTGSHYGYTF. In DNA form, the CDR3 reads TGTGCCAGCAGTTACTCGACGGGCTCCCACTATGGCTACACCTTC.

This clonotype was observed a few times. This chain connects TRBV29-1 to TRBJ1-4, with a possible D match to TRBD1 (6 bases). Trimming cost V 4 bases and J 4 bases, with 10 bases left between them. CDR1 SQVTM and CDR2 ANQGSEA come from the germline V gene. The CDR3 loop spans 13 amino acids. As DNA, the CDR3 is TGCAGCGTTGTTGGAGGGGGTAATGAAAAACTGTTTTTT. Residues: CSVVGGGNEKLFF.

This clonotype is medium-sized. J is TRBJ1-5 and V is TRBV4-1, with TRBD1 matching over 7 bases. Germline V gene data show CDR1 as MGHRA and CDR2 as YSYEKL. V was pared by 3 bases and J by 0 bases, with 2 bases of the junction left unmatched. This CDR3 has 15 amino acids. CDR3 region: CASSHNRGSNQPQHF. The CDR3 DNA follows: TGCGCCAGCAGCCACAACAGGGGTAGCAATCAGCCCCAGCATTTT.

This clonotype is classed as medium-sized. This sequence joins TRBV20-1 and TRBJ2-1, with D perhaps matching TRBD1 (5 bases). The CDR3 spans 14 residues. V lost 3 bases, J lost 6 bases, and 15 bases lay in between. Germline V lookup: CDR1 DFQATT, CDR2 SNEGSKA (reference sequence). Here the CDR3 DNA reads TGCAGTGCTAGGACGTCAGGGAAGGGCAATGAGCAGTTCTTC. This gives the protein CSARTSGKGNEQFF.

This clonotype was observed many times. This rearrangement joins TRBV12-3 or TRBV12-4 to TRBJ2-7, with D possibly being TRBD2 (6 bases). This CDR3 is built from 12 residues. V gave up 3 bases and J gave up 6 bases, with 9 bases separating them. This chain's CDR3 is CASSLGGSEQYF. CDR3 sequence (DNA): TGTGCCAGCAGTTTGGGAGGCTCCGAGCAGTACTTC.

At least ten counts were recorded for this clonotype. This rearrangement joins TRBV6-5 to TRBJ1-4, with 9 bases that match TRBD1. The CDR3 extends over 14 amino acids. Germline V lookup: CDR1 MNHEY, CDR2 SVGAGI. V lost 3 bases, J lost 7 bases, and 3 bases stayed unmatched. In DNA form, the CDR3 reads TGTGCCAGCAGTTATGACAGGGGGGGTGAAAAACTGTTTTTT. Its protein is CASSYDRGGEKLFF.

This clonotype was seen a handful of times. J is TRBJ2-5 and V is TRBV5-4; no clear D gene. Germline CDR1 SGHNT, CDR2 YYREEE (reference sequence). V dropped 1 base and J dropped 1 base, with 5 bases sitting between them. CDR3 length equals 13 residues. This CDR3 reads CASSLPGQETQYF. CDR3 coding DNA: TGTGCCAGCAGCTTGCCGGGCCAAGAGACCCAGTACTTC. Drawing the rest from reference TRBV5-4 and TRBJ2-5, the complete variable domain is ETGVTQSPTHLIKTRGQQVTLRCSSQSGHNTVSWYQQALGQGPQFIFQYYREEENGRGNFPPRFSGLQFPNYSSELNVNALELDDSALYLCASSLPGQETQYFGPGTRLLVL.

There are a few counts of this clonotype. In DNA form, the CDR3 reads TGTGCCAGCAGCCAAGAGACAGGGCGGAATTCACCCCTCCACTTT. Its protein product is CASSQETGRNSPLHF. V usage is TRBV3-1 and J usage is TRBJ1-6; 7 bases map to TRBD1. The junction had 3 bases not matched to a gene; V was cut back by 0 bases and J by 7 bases. CDR3 size: 15 residues. The germline CDR1 and CDR2 sequences are LGHDT and YNNKEL (reference sequence).